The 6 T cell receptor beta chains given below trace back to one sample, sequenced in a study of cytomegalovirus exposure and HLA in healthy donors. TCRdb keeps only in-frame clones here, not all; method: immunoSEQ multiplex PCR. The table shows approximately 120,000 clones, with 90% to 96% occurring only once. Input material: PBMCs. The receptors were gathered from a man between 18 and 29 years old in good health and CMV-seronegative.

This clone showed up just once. Here the CDR3 reads CASSPEQGYEQYF. The CDR3 DNA follows: TGTGCCAGCAGCCCGGAACAGGGCTACGAGCAGTACTTC. V is TRBV7-6 and J is TRBJ2-7; TRBD1 might be the D (6 bases). Germline lookup yields CDR1 SGHVS and CDR2 FNYEAQ. The V end was cut by 5 bases, the J end by 3 bases, with 11 bases between. This CDR3 region has 13 residues.

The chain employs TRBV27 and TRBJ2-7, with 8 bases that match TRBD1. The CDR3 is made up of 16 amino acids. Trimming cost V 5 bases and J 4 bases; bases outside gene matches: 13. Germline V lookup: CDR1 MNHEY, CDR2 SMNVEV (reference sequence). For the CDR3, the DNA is TGTGCCAGCAGTCAAACCGGGGGCAGGGGGCTATACGAGCAGTACTTC. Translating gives CASSQTGGRGLYEQYF.

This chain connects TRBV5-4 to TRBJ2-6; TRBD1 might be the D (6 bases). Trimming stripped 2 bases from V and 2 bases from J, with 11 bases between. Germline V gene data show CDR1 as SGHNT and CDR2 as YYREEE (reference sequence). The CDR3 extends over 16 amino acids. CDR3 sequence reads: CASSFRDMTGANVLTF. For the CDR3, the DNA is TGTGCCAGCAGCTTCCGGGACATGACTGGGGCCAACGTCCTGACTTTC.

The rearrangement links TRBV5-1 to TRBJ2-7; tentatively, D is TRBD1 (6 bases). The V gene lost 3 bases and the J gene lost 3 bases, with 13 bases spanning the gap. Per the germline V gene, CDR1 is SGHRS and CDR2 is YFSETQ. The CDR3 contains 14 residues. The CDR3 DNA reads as TGCGCCAGCAGCTCGGGACAAGTAAACTACGAGCAGTACTTC. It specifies CASSSGQVNYEQYF.

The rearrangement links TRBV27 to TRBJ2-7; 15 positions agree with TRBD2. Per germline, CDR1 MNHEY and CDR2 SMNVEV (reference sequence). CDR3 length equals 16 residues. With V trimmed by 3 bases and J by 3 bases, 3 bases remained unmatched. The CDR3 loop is CASSLGLAGGFYEQYF. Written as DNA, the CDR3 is TGTGCCAGCAGTTTGGGACTAGCGGGAGGCTTCTACGAGCAGTACTTC.

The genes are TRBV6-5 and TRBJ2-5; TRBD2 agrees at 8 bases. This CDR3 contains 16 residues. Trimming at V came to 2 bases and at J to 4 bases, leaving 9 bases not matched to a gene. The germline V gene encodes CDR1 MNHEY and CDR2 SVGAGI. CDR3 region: CASSYRDGRAAETQYF. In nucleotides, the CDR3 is TGTGCCAGCAGTTACCGGGACGGGAGGGCAGCAGAGACCCAGTACTTC.